Following are 2 T cell receptor beta chains from one sample sequenced in a study of spatial heterogeneity in lung cancer. TCRdb processed the 5' RACE reads anew with MiXCR; each CDR3 protein has one entry. The sample holds nearly 95,000 distinct CDR3 sequences, roughly a fifth seen once. Time point denoted: blood at routine non-recurrence follow-up after resection. The specimen comprised PBMCs, sampled at follow-up. The source of these receptors is a male donor with early-stage non-small cell lung cancer.

Many counts were recorded for this clonotype. This chain joins TRBV12-3 or TRBV12-4 and TRBJ2-3; 9 positions agree with TRBD2. CDR3 size: 15 residues. With V trimmed by 6 bases and J by 1 base, 5 bases remained unmatched. The chain's CDR3 is CASSATSGRTDTQYF. The CDR3 DNA follows: TGTGCCAGCAGCGCTACTAGCGGGCGCACAGATACGCAGTATTTT.

This clonotype was detected a few times. The V call is TRBV6-2 or TRBV6-3, the J call TRBJ2-5, with TRBD1 matching 7 bases. Germline V lookup: CDR1 MNHEY, CDR2 SVGEGT. The CDR3 runs to 13 residues. Germline trimming cut 6 bases from V and 4 bases from J; bases unmatched to any gene: 5. This chain's CDR3 is CASRRQGSETQYF. The CDR3, as DNA: TGTGCCAGCAGGAGACAGGGCTCAGAGACCCAGTACTTC.